What follows are 5 T cell receptor beta chains derived from one specimen sequenced in a study of T cells expressing NK-cell markers. After re-calling the 5' RACE reads, TCRdb lists one entry per CDR3 protein, DNA absent. Recorded here are 400,000 to 550,000 distinct CDR3 sequences; the top ten clones represent roughly 7.2%. The sequencing input was blood T cells: a sorted CD56 or NKG2C T cell subset, CD4+ or CD8+ T cells, or bulk PBMC T cells (not recorded which). The receptor set was obtained from a woman aged 18-70 years in good health.

The rearrangement joins TRBV7-2 to TRBJ1-6. Germline assignment: CDR1 SGHTA and CDR2 FQGNSA. The CDR3 sequence is 16 residues long. This CDR3 reads CASSSETIRYNSPLHF.

The genes are TRBV20-1 and TRBJ2-1; TCRdb's D call of TRBD1 is untestable without DNA. Germline CDR1 DFQATT, CDR2 SNEGSKA (reference sequence). The CDR3 is made up of 16 amino acids. CDR3 sequence reads: CSASLYGTVAYNEQFF.

The chain is built from TRBV25-1 and TRBJ1-1; with no DNA, the TCRdb D assignment of TRBD1 cannot be verified. The CDR3 totals 18 residues. From germline, CDR1 is MGHDK and CDR2 SYGVNS. The CDR3: CASSEYLSSGQDRSTAFF.

V usage is TRBV12-3 or TRBV12-4 and J usage is TRBJ2-1. This CDR3 is 16 amino acids long. The CDR3 here is CASSLFSNRSYNEQFF.

This chain joins TRBV20-1 and TRBJ2-3. The CDR3 runs 11 residues. The germline V gene encodes CDR1 DFQATT and CDR2 SNEGSKA (reference sequence). The CDR3: CSVAGPDTQYF.